The 11 T cell receptor beta chains listed next were all sequenced from one sample in a study of blood T cells in healthy people across ages. Sample-barcoded 5' priming and a J-beta primer mix drove a second PCR of roughly 6 to 12 cycles. TCRdb re-called the 5' RACE reads with MiXCR, one entry per CDR3 protein. The sample lists 1.5 million to 2 million distinct CDR3 sequences, around half occurring once. The source material was blood. The receptors shown here come from a woman aged 40 to 55 in good health.

The rearrangement joins TRBV5-1 to TRBJ2-3, with D perhaps matching TRBD2 (6 bases). This CDR3 has 15 amino acids. V dropped 2 bases and J dropped 2 bases, with 12 bases sitting between them. CDR1 is SGHRS, CDR2 YFSETQ, per germline. DNA for the CDR3: TGCGCCAGCAGCTTTAGCGGAAGCTTCACAGATACGCAGTATTTT. Amino acids: CASSFSGSFTDTQYF.

This clonotype was seen a handful of times. This CDR3 is CASSFTNTLAKNIQYF. DNA for the CDR3: TGTGCCAGCAGCTTTACAAATACCTTAGCCAAAAACATTCAGTACTTC. This rearrangement joins TRBV7-2 to TRBJ2-4; D uncertain. Germline V lookup: CDR1 SGHTA, CDR2 FQGNSA. V was pared by 3 bases and J by 0 bases, with 12 bases between. The CDR3 has 16 residues. Filled out from reference TRBV7-2 and TRBJ2-4, the complete variable domain reads GAGVSQSPSNKVTEKGKDVELRCDPISGHTALYWYRQSLGQGLEFLIYFQGNSAPDKSGLPSDRFSAERTGGSVSTLTIQRTQQEDSAVYLCASSFTNTLAKNIQYFGAGTRLSVL.

The V gene is TRBV6-6, the J gene TRBJ2-5, with 9 bases matching TRBD1. In germline, CDR1 is MNHNY, CDR2 SVGAGI (reference sequence). With V trimmed by 5 bases and J by 5 bases, 12 bases remained unmatched. This CDR3 region has 16 residues. DNA for the CDR3: TGTGCCAGCAGTCTTCCACAGGGGGCCTCGGGCGAGACCCAGTACTTC. It codes for CASSLPQGASGETQYF.

This clonotype occurred once. J is TRBJ2-1 and V is TRBV6-5, with D possibly called TRBD1 or TRBD2 (5 bases each). Germline CDR1 is MNHEY and CDR2 is SVGAGI. V lost 5 bases and J lost 10, with 21 bases in between. This CDR3 has 15 residues. The CDR3 region is CASSRTGTANKEQFF. The DNA for the CDR3 is TGTGCCAGCAGTCGAACCGGGACGGCTAATAAGGAGCAGTTCTTC.

The chain employs TRBV4-3 and TRBJ2-5, with 7 positions matching TRBD1. The V segment lost 5 bases and the J segment 4 bases; nucleotides outside the gene matches: 7. The CDR3 runs to 14 residues. Germline values: CDR1 LGHNA, CDR2 YSLEER. The CDR3 coding sequence is TGCGCCAGCAGCTCTCACAGGGGATCAGAGACCCAGTACTTC. It encodes CASSSHRGSETQYF.

This clonotype was observed a handful of times. The gene calls are TRBV12-3 or TRBV12-4 and TRBJ2-7; D is perhaps TRBD1 (6 bases). There are 12 residues in the CDR3. Trimming left V 6 bases short and J 4 bases short, with 10 bases between. CDR3 amino acids: CASSGQRYEQYF. CDR3 bases: TGTGCCAGCAGCGGACAGAGGTACGAGCAGTACTTC.

V usage is TRBV29-1 and J usage is TRBJ2-7; a weak D match, TRBD2 (6 bases). This CDR3 contains 10 residues. Trimming shortened V by 4 bases and J by 7 bases, and 8 bases separated the two germline ends. Per the germline V gene, CDR1 is SQVTM and CDR2 is ANQGSEA. This CDR3 reads CSVGGVEQYF. The CDR3 DNA sequence: TGCAGCGTTGGGGGGGTAGAGCAGTACTTC.

The rearrangement links TRBV20-1 to TRBJ2-5; 7 positions match TRBD2. V lost 0 bases to trimming and J lost 11 bases; unmatched junction nucleotides: 12. Germline V gene lookup returns CDR1 DFQATT and CDR2 SNEGSKA (reference sequence). The CDR3 sequence is 14 residues long. The CDR3 here is CSAREVAGLNEQYF. The CDR3 DNA reads TGCAGTGCTAGAGAGGTAGCGGGTCTAAATGAGCAGTACTTC.

A remark on this clonotype: At one boundary the junction diverges from the germline segment, which might be a read error. The V call is TRBV5-1, the J call TRBJ1-2; 7 bases map to TRBD1. The CDR3 consists of 15 residues. Germline V lookup: CDR1 SGHRS, CDR2 YFSETQ. The CDR3 sequence: CASGLLQGVVYGYTF. In DNA form, the CDR3 reads TGCGCCAGCGGCTTACTTCAGGGGGTGGTCTATGGCTACACCTTC.

This chain connects TRBV12-5 to TRBJ2-5; D gene ambiguous. This CDR3 region has 13 residues. With 6 bases removed from V and 5 bases from J, the gap between germline ends came to 13 bases. Per the germline V gene, CDR1 is LGHNT and CDR2 is FRNRAP. The CDR3 nucleotides are TGTGCTAGTGGCCAGGCGGTGTGGGAGACCCAGTACTTC. Its protein product is CASGQAVWETQYF. The whole variable domain, remainder taken from reference TRBV12-5 and TRBJ2-5, is DARVTQTPRHKVTEMGQEVTMRCQPILGHNTVFWYRQTMMQGLELLAYFRNRAPLDDSGMPKDRFSAEMPDATLATLKIQPSEPRDSAVYFCASGQAVWETQYFGPGTRLLVL.

The genes are TRBV28 and TRBJ1-2, with D perhaps matching TRBD1 (6 bases). The V and J ends lost 4 bases and 2 bases respectively, with 14 bases between them. This CDR3 comprises 15 residues. Looked up from germline, CDR1 is MDHEN and CDR2 is SYDVKM. CDR3 region: CASSSNPTGNYGYTF. Written as DNA, the CDR3 is TGTGCCAGCAGTTCAAATCCCACAGGGAACTATGGCTACACCTTC.